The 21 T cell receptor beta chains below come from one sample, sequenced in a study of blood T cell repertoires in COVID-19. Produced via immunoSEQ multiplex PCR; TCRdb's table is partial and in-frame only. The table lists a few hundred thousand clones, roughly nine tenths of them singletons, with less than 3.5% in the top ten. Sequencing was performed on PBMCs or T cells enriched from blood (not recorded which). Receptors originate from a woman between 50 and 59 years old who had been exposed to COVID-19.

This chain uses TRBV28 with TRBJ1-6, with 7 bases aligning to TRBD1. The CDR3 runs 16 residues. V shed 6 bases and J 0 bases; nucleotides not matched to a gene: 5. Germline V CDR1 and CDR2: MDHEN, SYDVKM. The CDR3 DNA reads TGTGCCAGCAGCGGACAGGTTAGCTCCTATAATTCACCCCTCCACTTT. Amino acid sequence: CASSGQVSSYNSPLHF.

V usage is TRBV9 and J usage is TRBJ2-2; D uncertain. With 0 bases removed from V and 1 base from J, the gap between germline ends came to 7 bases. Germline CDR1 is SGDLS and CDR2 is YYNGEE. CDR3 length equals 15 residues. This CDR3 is CASSVAPGNTGELFF. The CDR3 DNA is TGTGCCAGCAGCGTAGCCCCGGGGAACACCGGGGAGCTGTTTTTT.

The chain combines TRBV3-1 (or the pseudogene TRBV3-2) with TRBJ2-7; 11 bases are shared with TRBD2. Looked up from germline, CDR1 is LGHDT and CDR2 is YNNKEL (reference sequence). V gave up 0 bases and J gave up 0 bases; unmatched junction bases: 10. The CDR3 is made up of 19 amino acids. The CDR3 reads CASSQDGASGGLYSYEQYF. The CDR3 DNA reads TGTGCCAGCAGCCAAGATGGAGCTAGCGGGGGGCTATACTCCTACGAGCAGTACTTC.

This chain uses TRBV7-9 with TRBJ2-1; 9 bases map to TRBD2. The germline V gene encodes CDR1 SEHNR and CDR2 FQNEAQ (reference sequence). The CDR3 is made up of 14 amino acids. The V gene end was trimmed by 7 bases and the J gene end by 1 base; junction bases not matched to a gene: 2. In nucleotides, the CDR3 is TGTGCCAGCAAAGCGGGGGGATCCTACAATGAGCAGTTCTTC. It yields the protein CASKAGGSYNEQFF.

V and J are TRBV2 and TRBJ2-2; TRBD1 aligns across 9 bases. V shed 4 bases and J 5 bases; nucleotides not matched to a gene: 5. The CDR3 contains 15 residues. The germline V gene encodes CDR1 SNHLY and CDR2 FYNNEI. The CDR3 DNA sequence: TGTGCCAGCAGTGCACAGGGGGCAAGTACCGGGGAGCTGTTTTTT. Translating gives CASSAQGASTGELFF. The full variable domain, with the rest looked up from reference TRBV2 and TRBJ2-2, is EPEVTQTPSHQVTQMGQEVILRCVPISNHLYFYWYRQILGQKVEFLVSFYNNEISEKSEIFDDQFSVERPDGSNFTLKIRSTKLEDSAMYFCASSAQGASTGELFFGEGSRLTVL.

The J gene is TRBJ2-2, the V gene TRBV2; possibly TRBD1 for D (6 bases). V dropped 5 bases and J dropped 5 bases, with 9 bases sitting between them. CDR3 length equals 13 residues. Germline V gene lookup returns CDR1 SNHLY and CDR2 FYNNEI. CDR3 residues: CASSSQGTGELFF. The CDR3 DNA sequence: TGTGCCAGCAGTTCACAGGGTACCGGGGAGCTGTTTTTT.

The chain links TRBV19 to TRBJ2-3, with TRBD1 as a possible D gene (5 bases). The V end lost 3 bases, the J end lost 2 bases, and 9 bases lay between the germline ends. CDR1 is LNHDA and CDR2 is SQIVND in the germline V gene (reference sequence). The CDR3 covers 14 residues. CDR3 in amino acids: CASSIKGSTDTQYF. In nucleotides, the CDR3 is TGTGCCAGTAGTATCAAGGGGTCCACAGATACGCAGTATTTT.

CDR3 sequence (DNA): TGTGCCAGCAGTGCTTATGGGACAGGGACCTATGGCTACACCTTC. Translation gives CASSAYGTGTYGYTF. The genes are TRBV2 and TRBJ1-2, with 9 bases aligning to TRBD1. The CDR3 loop spans 15 amino acids. The junction had 7 bases not matched to a gene; V was cut back by 4 bases and J by 4 bases. CDR1 is SNHLY and CDR2 is FYNNEI in the germline V gene.

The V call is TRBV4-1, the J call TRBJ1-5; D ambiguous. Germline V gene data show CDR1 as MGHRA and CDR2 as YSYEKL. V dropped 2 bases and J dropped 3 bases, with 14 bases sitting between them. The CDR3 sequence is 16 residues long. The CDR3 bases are TGCGCCAGCAGCCAAAGAACTGGGCCCTTCAATCAGCCCCAGCATTTT. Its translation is CASSQRTGPFNQPQHF.

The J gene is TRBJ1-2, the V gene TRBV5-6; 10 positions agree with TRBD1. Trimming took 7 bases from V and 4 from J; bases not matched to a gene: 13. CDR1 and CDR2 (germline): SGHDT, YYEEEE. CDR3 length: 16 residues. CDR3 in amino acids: CASSIMGQGYFYGYTF. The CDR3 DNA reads TGTGCCAGCTCCATCATGGGACAGGGGTATTTCTATGGCTACACCTTC.

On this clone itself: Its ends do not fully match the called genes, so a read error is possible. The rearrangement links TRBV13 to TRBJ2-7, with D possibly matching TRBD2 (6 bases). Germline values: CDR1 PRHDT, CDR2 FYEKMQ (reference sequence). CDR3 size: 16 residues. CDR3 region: CASSLGARGSSHEQYF. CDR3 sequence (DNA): TGTGCCAGCAGCTTAGGCGCGCGGGGAAGCTCCCACGAGCAGTACTTC.

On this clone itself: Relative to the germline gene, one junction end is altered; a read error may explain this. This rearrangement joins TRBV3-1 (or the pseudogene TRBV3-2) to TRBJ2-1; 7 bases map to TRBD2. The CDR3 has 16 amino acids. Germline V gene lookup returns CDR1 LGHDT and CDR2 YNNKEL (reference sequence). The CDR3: CASSQGRGSSYNEQFF. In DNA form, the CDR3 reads TGTGCCAGCAGTCAAGGGAGGGGAAGCTCCTACAATGAGCAGTTCTTC.

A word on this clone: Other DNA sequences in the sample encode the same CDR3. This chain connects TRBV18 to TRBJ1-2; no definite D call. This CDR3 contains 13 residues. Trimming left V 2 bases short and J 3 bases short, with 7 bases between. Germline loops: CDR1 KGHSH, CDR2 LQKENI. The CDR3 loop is CASSPGQDYGYTF. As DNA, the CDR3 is TGTGCCAGCTCACCAGGGCAGGACTATGGCTACACCTTC.

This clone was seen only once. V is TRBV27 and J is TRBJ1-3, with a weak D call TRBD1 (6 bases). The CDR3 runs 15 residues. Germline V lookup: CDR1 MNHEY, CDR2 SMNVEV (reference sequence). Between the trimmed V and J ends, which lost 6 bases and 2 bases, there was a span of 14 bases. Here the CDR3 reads CASSPQGNTGNTIYF. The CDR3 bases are TGTGCCAGCAGCCCACAGGGAAACACTGGAAACACCATATATTTT.

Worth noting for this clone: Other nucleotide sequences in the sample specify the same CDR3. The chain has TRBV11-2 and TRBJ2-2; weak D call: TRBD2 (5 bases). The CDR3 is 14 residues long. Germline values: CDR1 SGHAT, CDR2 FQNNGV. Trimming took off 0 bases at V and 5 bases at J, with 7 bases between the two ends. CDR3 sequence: CASSLDRGTGELFF. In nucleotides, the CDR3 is TGTGCCAGCAGCTTAGATCGCGGGACCGGGGAGCTGTTTTTT.

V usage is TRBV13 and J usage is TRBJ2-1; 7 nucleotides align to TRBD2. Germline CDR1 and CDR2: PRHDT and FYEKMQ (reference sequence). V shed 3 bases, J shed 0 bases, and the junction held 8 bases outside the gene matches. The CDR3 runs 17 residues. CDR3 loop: CASSLSVGGSSYNEQFF. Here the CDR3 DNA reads TGTGCCAGCAGCTTGTCGGTCGGGGGGAGCTCCTACAATGAGCAGTTCTTC.

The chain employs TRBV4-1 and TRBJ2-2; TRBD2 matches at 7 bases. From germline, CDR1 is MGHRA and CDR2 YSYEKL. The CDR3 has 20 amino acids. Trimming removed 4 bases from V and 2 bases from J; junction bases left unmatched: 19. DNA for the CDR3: TGCGCCAGCAGCCGTGGTTCGCCGGAGATCCGGGGGGTAAACACCGGGGAGCTGTTTTTT. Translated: CASSRGSPEIRGVNTGELFF.

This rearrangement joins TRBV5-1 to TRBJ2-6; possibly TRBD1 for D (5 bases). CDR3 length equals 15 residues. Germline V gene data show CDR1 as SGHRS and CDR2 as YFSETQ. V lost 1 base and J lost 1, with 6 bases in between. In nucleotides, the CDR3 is TGCGCCAGCAGCTTGCAGGGTTCTGGGGCCAACGTCCTGACTTTC. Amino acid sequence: CASSLQGSGANVLTF. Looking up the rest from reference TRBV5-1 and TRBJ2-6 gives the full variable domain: KAGVTQTPRYLIKTRGQQVTLSCSPISGHRSVSWYQQTPGQGLQFLFEYFSETQRNKGNFPGRFSGRQFSNSRSEMNVSTLELGDSALYLCASSLQGSGANVLTFGAGSRLTVL.

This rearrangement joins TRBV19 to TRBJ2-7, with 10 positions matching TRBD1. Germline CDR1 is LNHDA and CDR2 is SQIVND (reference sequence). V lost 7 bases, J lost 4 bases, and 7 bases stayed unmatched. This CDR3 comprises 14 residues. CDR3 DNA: TGTGCCAGTAAAACCGGGACAGGGGCATACGAGCAGTACTTC. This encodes CASKTGTGAYEQYF.

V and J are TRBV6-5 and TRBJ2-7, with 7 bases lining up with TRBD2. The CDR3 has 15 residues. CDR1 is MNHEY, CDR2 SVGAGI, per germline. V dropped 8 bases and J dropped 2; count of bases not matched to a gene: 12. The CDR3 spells CASEVPGGIAYEQYF. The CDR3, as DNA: TGTGCCAGCGAGGTCCCGGGGGGTATCGCCTACGAGCAGTACTTC.

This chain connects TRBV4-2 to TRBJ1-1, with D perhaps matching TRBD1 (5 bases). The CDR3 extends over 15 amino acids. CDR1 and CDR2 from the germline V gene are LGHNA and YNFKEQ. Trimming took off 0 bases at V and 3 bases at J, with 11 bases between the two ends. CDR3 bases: TGTGCCAGCAGCCAAGAGGGGCAACCGTACACTGAAGCTTTCTTT. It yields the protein CASSQEGQPYTEAFF.